Included here is one T cell receptor (beta chain) sequence, with context. Other DNA sequences in the same sample also yield this CDR3. There were only Caucasian adults among the donors, and all lived in Nashville, Tennessee. The data were obtained in a study of shared clonotypes between healthy human individuals. Study at large: Researchers assigned three CD4 naive, three CD4 memory, two CD8 naive and one CD8 memory plate to each donor.

Germline V gene sequence: CDR1 MNHNS, CDR2 SASEGT. The CDR3 covers 13 residues. V was clipped by 3 bases and J by 2 bases, with 5 bases between them. Profiling relied on immunoSEQ multiplex PCR, and the TCRdb table lists in-frame clones only, not all of them. The sample holds 2.3 million or so clones, more than 80% seen once. The rearrangement uses TRBV6-1 and TRBJ1-5; D uncertain. The sequenced sample consisted of naive CD4+ T cells from PBMCs. Subset given: CD45RA+ positively selected. The receptor's source is a young man in good health. Some clones in this sample may be carry-over from other donors' samples. The CDR3 DNA reads TGTGCCAGCAGTGAGGCGGGCAATCAGCCCCAGCATTTT. This gives the protein CASSEAGNQPQHF.